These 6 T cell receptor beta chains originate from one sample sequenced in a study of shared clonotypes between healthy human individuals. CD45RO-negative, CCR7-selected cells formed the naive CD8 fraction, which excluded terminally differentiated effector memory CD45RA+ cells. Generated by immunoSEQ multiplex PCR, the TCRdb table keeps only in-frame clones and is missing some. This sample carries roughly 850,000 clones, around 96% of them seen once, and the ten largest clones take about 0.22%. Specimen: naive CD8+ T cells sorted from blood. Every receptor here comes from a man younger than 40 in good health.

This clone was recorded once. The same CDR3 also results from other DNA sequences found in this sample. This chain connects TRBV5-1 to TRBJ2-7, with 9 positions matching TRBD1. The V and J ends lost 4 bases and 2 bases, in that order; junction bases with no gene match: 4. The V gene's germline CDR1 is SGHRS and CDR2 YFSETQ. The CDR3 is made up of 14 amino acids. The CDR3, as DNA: TGCGCCAGCAGCCTTAGACAGGGGGCCTACGAGCAGTACTTC. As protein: CASSLRQGAYEQYF. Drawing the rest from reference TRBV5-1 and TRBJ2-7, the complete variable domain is KAGVTQTPRYLIKTRGQQVTLSCSPISGHRSVSWYQQTPGQGLQFLFEYFSETQRNKGNFPGRFSGRQFSNSRSEMNVSTLELGDSALYLCASSLRQGAYEQYFGPGTRLTVT.

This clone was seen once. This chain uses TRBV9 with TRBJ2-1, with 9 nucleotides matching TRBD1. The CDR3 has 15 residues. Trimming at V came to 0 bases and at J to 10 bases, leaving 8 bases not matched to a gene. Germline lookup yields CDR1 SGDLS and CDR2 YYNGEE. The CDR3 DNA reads TGTGCCAGCAGCGTAGGAACATGGGACAGGGTAGAGCAGTTCTTC. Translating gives CASSVGTWDRVEQFF.

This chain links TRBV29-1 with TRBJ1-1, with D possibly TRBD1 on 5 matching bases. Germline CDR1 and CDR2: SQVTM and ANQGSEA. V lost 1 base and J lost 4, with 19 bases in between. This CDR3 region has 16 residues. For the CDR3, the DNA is TGCAGCGTTGAAGGGGCGAACGGAAGGGGAAGCACTGAAGCTTTCTTT. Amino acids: CSVEGANGRGSTEAFF.

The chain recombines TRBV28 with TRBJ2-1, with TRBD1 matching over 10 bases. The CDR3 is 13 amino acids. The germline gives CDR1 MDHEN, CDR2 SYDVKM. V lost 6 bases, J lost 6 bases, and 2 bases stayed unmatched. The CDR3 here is CASSRDRGNEQFF. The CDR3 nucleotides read TGTGCCAGCAGCCGGGACAGGGGCAATGAGCAGTTCTTC.

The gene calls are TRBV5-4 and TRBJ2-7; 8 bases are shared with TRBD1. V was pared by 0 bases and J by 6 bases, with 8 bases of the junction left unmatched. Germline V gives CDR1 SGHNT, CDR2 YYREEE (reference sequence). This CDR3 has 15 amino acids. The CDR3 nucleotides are TGTGCCAGCAGCTTGGAAGCGGTTGGGACAGGCGAGCAGTACTTC. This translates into CASSLEAVGTGEQYF.

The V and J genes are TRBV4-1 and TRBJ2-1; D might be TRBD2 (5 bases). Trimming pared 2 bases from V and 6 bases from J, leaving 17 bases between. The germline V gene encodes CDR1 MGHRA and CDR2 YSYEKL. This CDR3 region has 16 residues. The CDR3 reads CASSQYTTGSLNEQFF. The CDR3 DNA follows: TGCGCCAGCAGCCAATACACGACTGGGAGTCTCAATGAGCAGTTCTTC.